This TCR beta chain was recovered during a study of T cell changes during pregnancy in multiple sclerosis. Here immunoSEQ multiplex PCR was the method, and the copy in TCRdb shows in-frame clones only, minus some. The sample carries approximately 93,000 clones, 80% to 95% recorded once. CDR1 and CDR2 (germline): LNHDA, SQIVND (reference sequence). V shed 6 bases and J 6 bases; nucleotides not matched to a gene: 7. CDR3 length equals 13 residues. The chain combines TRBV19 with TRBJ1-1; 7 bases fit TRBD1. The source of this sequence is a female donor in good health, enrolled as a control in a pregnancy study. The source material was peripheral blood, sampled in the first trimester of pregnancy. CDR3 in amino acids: CASSLTGLAEAFF. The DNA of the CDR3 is TGTGCCAGTAGCCTGACAGGGTTGGCTGAAGCTTTCTTT.